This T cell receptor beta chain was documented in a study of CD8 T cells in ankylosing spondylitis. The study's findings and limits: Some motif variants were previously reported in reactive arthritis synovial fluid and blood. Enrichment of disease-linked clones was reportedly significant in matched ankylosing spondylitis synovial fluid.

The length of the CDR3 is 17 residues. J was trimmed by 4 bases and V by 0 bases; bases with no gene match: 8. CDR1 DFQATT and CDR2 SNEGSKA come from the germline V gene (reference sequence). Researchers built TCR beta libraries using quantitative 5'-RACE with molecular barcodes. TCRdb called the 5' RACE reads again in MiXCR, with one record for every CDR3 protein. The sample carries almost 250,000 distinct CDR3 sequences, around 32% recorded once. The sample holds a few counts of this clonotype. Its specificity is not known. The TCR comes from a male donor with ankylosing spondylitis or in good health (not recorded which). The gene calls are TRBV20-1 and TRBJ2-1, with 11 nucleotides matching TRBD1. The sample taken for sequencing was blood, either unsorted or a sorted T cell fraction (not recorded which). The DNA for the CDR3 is TGCAGTGCTAGAGATCCTGGAGGGACAGGGGGGTACAATGAGCAGTTCTTC. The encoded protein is CSARDPGGTGGYNEQFF.